This entry features one TCR beta chain sequence. Its specificity is unknown. Trimming pared 1 base from V and 1 base from J, leaving 4 bases between. The CDR3 has 14 residues. Germline V gene data show CDR1 as KGHSH and CDR2 as LQKENI. The sample originates from a study of human T cells and chemical hapten exposure. About the study: The upper back received 0.01% DPC by patch testing, with results read at 6 days. Overall study findings and caveats: TCRs exceeding a frequency of 1 in 1000 stayed unchanged under DPC sensitization.

Described time point: patch test 1, 2 weeks after DPC sensitization. As for treatment: therapeutic diphenylcyclopropenone sensitization with weekly scalp DPC. In TCRdb, the RACE reads were re-called with MiXCR into one record per CDR3 protein. Among 75,000 to 100,000 distinct CDR3 sequences listed, 12% were seen once. The sample in question was whole blood, obtained in connection with sensitization to the hapten diphenylcyclopropenone (DPC). V gene TRBV18 combines with J gene TRBJ2-2; no definite D call. This clonotype originated in a woman aged 40 to 50 with alopecia areata. Some clones in this sample may be carry-over from other donors' samples. The CDR3 nucleotides read TGTGCCAGCTCACCACAGGAGAACACCGGGGAGCTGTTTTTT. Protein: CASSPQENTGELFF. The full variable domain, in which reference TRBV18 and TRBJ2-2 provide the parts outside the CDR3, is NAGVMQNPRHLVRRRGQEARLRCSPMKGHSHVYWYRQLPEEGLKFMVYLQKENIIDESGMPKERFSAEFPKEGPSILRIQQVVRGDSAAYFCASSPQENTGELFFGEGSRLTVL.